This T cell receptor beta chain was sequenced during a study of post-analysis software for immune sequencing data. Study observations and caveats: TRBV5-6, TRBV5-1 and TRBV20-1 belonged to a set of a handful of TRBV segments that were more frequent in patients than controls.

Germline V gene data show CDR1 as SQVTM and CDR2 as ANQGSEA. The CDR3 is made up of 16 amino acids. The V segment lost 5 bases and the J segment 4 bases; nucleotides outside the gene matches: 14. Unique molecular identifiers were built into the TCR beta cDNA libraries. TCRdb re-derived calls from the PCR reads in MiXCR, one entry per CDR3 protein. Found here are roughly 580,000 distinct CDR3 sequences, 44% of them singletons; the top ten hold 1.5% to 2%. This clonotype was detected once. Antigen unknown. The rearrangement uses TRBV29-1 and TRBJ1-2; TRBD1 matches at 9 bases. Sequencing used blood. This TCR was sampled from a girl between 5 and 17 years old with multiple sclerosis. The CDR3 coding sequence is TGCAGCGTTCATTCGGGACAGGGATCATTTACCTATGGCTACACCTTC. This sequence encodes CSVHSGQGSFTYGYTF.